A single sample gave rise to the 3 T cell receptor beta chains below, sequenced in a study of vaccination and CD4 T cells after COVID-19. Sample treatment: roughly nine-day PBMC culture with coronavirus spike peptide pools or control peptides (ViraFEST assay). Their antigens remain unidentified. The Oncomine TCR Beta short-read assay generated sequence data from the DNA of cultured CD4+ T cells. A single record per CDR3 protein comes from TCRdb applying MiXCR to the PCR reads. The sample carries more than 9,500 distinct CDR3 sequences, 45% recorded once. What was sequenced was CD4+ T cells from blood, cultured in vitro. Receptors originate from a human donor who had recovered from COVID-19.

This clonotype was seen only once. The V gene is TRBV29-1, the J gene TRBJ2-5, with 7 bases matching TRBD2. The CDR3 is 13 amino acids. Germline CDR1 reads SQVTM; CDR2 reads ANQGSEA. J lost 5 bases, V lost 4 bases, and 7 bases had no gene match. The CDR3 DNA sequence: TGCAGCGTTGTGGGGGGGATTGGGGAGACCCAGTACTTC. Protein: CSVVGGIGETQYF. Complete variable domain (other parts from reference TRBV29-1 and TRBJ2-5): SAVISQKPSRDICQRGTSLTIQCQVDSQVTMMFWYRQQPGQSLTLIATANQGSEATYESGFVIDKFPISRPNLTFSTLTVSNMSPEDSSIYLCSVVGGIGETQYFGPGTRLLVL.

The chain combines TRBV11-2 with TRBJ1-5; TRBD1 matches at 8 bases. V gave up 3 bases and J gave up 4 bases; unmatched junction bases: 8. Germline V CDR1 and CDR2: SGHAT, FQNNGV. The CDR3 runs 16 residues. The CDR3 here is CASSLGTGGGNQPQHF. The CDR3 DNA reads as TGTGCCAGCAGCTTGGGCACAGGGGGTGGTAATCAGCCCCAGCATTTT.

This clonotype showed up just once. The CDR3 region is CASSPSTSLGETQYF. The CDR3 nucleotides read TGCGCCAGCAGCCCCTCGACTAGTTTGGGAGAGACCCAGTACTTC. The chain links TRBV5-1 to TRBJ2-5; D may be TRBD2 (6 bases). Trimming removed 4 bases at V and 4 bases at J, with 17 bases between. The V gene's germline CDR1 is SGHRS and CDR2 YFSETQ. The CDR3 contains 15 residues. Looking up the rest from reference TRBV5-1 and TRBJ2-5 gives the full variable domain: KAGVTQTPRYLIKTRGQQVTLSCSPISGHRSVSWYQQTPGQGLQFLFEYFSETQRNKGNFPGRFSGRQFSNSRSEMNVSTLELGDSALYLCASSPSTSLGETQYFGPGTRLLVL.